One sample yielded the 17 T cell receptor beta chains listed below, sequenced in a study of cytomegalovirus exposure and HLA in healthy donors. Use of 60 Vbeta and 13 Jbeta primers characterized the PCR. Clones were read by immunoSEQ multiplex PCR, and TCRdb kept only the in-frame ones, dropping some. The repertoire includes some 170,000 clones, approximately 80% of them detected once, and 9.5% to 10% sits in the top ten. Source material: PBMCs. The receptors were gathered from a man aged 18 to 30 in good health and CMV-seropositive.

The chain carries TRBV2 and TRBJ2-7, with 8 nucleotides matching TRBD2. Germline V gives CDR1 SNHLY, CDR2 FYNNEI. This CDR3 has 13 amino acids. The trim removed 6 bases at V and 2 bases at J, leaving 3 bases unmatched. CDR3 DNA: TGTGCCAGCAGCGGGGGGGGCACCTACGAGCAGTACTTC. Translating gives CASSGGGTYEQYF.

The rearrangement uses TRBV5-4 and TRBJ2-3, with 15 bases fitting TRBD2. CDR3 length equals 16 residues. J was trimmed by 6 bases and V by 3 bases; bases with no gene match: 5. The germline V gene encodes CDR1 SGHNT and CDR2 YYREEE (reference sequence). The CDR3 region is CASSSGLAGGWDTQYF. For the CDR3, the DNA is TGTGCCAGCAGCTCCGGACTAGCGGGAGGGTGGGATACGCAGTATTTT.

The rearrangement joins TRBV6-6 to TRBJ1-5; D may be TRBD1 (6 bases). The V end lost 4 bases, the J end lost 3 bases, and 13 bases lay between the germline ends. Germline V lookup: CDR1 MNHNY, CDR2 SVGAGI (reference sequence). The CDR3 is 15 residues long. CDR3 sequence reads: CASSSDRLNNQPQHF. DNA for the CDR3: TGTGCCAGCAGTTCGGACAGACTAAACAATCAGCCCCAGCATTTT.

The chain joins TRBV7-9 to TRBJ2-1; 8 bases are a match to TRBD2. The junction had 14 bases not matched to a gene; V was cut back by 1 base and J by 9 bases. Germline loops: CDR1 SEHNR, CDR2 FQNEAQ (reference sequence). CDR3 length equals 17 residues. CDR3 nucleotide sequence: TGTGCCAGCAGCTTAGACACGGGACTAGTCGGGATGGGTGAGCAGTTCTTC. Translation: CASSLDTGLVGMGEQFF.

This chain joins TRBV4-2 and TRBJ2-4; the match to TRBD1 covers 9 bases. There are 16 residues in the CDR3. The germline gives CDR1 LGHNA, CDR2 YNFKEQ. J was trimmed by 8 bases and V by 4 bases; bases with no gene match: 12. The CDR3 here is CASSPRQGGNLDIQYF. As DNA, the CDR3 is TGTGCCAGCAGCCCTAGACAGGGGGGGAACCTAGACATTCAGTACTTC.

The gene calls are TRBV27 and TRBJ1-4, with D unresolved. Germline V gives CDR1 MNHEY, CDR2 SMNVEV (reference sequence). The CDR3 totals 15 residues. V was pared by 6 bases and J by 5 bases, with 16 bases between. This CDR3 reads CASRPNPGGNEKLFF. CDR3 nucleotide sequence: TGTGCCAGCAGGCCCAACCCCGGAGGGAATGAAAAACTGTTTTTT.

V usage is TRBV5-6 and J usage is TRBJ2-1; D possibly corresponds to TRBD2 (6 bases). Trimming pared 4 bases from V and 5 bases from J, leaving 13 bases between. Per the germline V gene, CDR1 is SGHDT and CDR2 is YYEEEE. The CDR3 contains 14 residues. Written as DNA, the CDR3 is TGTGCCAGCAGCCTGCGGACTAACCACAATGAGCAGTTCTTC. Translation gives CASSLRTNHNEQFF.

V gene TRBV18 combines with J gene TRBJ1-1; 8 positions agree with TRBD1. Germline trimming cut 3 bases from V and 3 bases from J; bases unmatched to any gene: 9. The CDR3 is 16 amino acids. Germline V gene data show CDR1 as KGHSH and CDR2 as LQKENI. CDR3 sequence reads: CASSPNGDRLHTEAFF. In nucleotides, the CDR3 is TGTGCCAGCTCACCTAACGGGGACAGGCTTCACACTGAAGCTTTCTTT.

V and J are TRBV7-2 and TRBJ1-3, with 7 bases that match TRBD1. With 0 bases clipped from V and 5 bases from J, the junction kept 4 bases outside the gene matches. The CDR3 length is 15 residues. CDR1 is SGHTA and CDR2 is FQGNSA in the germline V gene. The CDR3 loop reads CASSLAQQGRNTIYF. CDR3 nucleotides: TGTGCCAGCAGCTTAGCGCAACAGGGGAGAAACACCATATATTTT.

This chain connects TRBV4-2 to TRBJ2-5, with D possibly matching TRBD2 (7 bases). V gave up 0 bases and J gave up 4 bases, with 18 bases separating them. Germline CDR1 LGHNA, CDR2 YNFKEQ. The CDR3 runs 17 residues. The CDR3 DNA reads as TGTGCCAGCAGCCAAGAATCGGGGGGACATACAGGAGAGACCCAGTACTTC. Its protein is CASSQESGGHTGETQYF.

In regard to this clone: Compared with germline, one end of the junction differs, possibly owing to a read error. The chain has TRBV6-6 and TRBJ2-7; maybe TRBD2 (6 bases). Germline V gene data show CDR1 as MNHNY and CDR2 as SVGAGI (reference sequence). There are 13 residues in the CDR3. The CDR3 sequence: CASSYPGDYAGHF. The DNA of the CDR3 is TGTGCCAGCAGTTACCCGGGAGACTACGCCGGGCACTTC.

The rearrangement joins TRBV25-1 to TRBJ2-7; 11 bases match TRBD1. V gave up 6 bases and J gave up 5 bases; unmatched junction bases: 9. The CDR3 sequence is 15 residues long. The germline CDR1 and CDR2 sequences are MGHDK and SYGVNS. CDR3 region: CASSLSRTGGNEQYF. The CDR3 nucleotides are TGTGCCAGCAGCCTATCCCGGACAGGGGGCAACGAGCAGTACTTC.

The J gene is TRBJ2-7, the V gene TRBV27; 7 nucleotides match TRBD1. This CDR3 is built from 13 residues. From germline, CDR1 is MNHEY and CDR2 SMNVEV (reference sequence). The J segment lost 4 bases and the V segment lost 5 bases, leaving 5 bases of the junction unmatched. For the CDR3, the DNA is TGTGCCAGCAGTCCCTCGACAGGGTACGAGCAGTACTTC. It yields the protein CASSPSTGYEQYF.

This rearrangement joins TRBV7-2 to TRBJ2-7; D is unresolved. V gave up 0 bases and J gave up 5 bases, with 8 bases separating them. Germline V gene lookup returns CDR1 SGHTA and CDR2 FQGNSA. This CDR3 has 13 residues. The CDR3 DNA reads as TGTGCCAGCAGCTTAGCGTGGCCTGACGAGCAGTACTTC. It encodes CASSLAWPDEQYF.

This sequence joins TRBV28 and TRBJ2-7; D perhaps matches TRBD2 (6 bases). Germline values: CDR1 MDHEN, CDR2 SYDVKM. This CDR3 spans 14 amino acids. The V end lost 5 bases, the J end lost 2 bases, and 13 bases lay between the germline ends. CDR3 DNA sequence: TGTGCCAGCAGTGTCCCTAGCGCACCCTACGAGCAGTACTTC. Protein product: CASSVPSAPYEQYF.

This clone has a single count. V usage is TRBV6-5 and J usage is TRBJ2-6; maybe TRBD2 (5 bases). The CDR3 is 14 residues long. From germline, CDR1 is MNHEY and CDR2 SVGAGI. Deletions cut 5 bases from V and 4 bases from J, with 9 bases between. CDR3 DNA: TGTGCCAGCAGTATAGGACTCGGGGCCAACGTCCTGACTTTC. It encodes CASSIGLGANVLTF.

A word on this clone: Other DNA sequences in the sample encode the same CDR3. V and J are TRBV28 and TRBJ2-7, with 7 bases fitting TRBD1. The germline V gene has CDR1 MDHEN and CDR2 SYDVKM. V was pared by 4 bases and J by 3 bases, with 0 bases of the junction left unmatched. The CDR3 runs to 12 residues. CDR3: CASSSGGYEQYF. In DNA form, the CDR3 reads TGTGCCAGCAGTTCAGGGGGCTACGAGCAGTACTTC. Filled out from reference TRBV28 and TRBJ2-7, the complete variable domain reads DVKVTQSSRYLVKRTGEKVFLECVQDMDHENMFWYRQDPGLGLRLIYFSYDVKMKEKGDIPEGYSVSREKKERFSLILESASTNQTSMYLCASSSGGYEQYFGPGTRLTVT.